This T cell receptor (beta chain) was sequenced during a study of cytomegalovirus exposure and HLA in healthy donors (dated by TCRdb to the late 2010s). Describing the broader study: According to an earlier analysis of a few hundred of the donors, about 170 million T cells yielded roughly 110 million unique TCR beta sequences and 276 Gb of sequence data. To predict cytomegalovirus infection status, the study combined high-throughput TCR immunosequencing, statistical association of individual TCRs with disease status, and machine learning. In a later analysis, previously published TCR beta repertoires from 670 or so donors were re-analyzed and high-resolution HLA genotyping was added so that TCR occurrence patterns could be studied. On average, around 230,000 unique TCR beta nucleotide sequences were sequenced per donor among fewer than 500 genotyped donors of the cohort, with roughly 18% of those sequences being non-productive. Among the 398 genotyped donors, approximately 76% belonged to the genetic ancestry cluster associated with self-reported Caucasian donors. A later genetic analysis used genome-wide SNP genotypes for about 60% of the roughly 670 donors, treating that subset as a discovery cohort. Using immunosequencing, the study profiled T cell repertoires from 500 to 800 subjects and related those repertoires to cytomegalovirus serostatus. Alongside the repertoire data, information on donor age, sex, ethnicity and CMV serostatus was compiled. Both class I and class II loci were covered by HLA typing, at four-digit resolution. The number of donors typed differed by locus, with about 629-630 for A, B, C, DRB1 and DQB1, roughly 520 for DQA1, some 570 for DPA1, and approximately 470 for DPB1. A separate validation cohort of roughly 110 different subjects was used in addition to the 666-subject first cohort. Rather than drawing on any new phenotypic data, the later analysis identified candidate immune exposures from TCR beta sequences and the way those sequences occurred across donors. In an earlier analysis of roughly 580 of the donors, high-throughput TCR beta sequencing was used to judge whether each TCR beta V gene segment behaved as functional or pseudogenic. An early release that covered some 630 HLA-typed donors contained around 300 gigabases of sequencing data and about 93 million unique TCR sequences. Roughly 5 DR-DQ haplotypes were handled as single units for association and clustering, since linkage in the cohort was strong. All discovery cohort repertoires had been generated using a single sequencing platform. The aim of the study was to test whether cataloging public T cell receptors could identify signatures of past pathogen exposure. Findings and caveats that apply to the study as a whole: A further reported finding was that TCR beta sequences accurately predicted the HLA-A and HLA-B alleles for most subjects in the first cohort. In a later analysis, HLA-associated TCR beta chains were found to be more clonally expanded and to have lower generation probabilities than equally common non-associated chains. In the study, some 160 TCR beta chains were listed as associated with cytomegalovirus. Because the 87-base-pair reads could not distinguish some IMGT-functional V segments, including TRBV6-2 and TRBV6-3, those segments were excluded. Only TCR beta chains were sequenced in this cohort, and the absence of alpha or paired-chain data limited detectable features. For the cohort, immune exposure information was limited to CMV serostatus. Because some donors lacked HLA typing at each locus, the association tests relied only on the typed subset. According to a later analysis, TCR association rates differed among HLA loci, with DRB1 alleles showing the most associated TCRs and HLA-C alleles showing the fewest. Roughly uniform sequencing depth across donors was assumed in presence/absence analyses, although this assumption may not hold. Specific HLA alleles were associated with roughly 16,000 TCR beta sequences at a false discovery rate of 0.05 in a later analysis. A later analysis found that most CMV-associated TCR beta chains appeared HLA-restricted, with HLA associations seemingly driven largely by CMV exposure. The classifier was reported to diagnose cytomegalovirus status with high specificity and sensitivity in both the original cohort and the validation cohort. In an earlier analysis of 587 of the donors, most TCR beta V segments were observed in productive rearrangements about 87% or about 30% of the time, broadly matching IMGT annotations. An association between a missense DCLRE1C variant and V-gene and J-gene trimming of TCR beta chains was found in a later genetic analysis and replicated in an independent cohort. Some 15 rarely observed V segments, including chromosome 9 orphons, were excluded from the earlier analysis of about 610 of the donors because counts were too low. In a later analysis, several top co-occurrence clusters were reported to appear linked to parvovirus B19, influenza, CMV and Epstein-Barr virus. Correlated functional status among segregating V segments might reflect linkage disequilibrium, but an unknown experimental factor could not be ruled out. Strong co-occurrence of HLA alleles, especially DR and DQ, made assigning TCR associations to individual alleles difficult. The authors suggested that the approach could potentially be extended to other disease states and immunological phenotypes. A few of the identified cytomegalovirus-associated TCR beta chains were confirmed in vitro to be specific for cytomegalovirus antigens. A later genetic analysis reported fewer N-insertions in productive TCRs among donors in an Asian-associated ancestry cluster than the roughly 690-donor mean. Most TCR sequences were seen in very few donors, while some public TCRs were found in many individuals. A group of highly shared sequence variants was considered likely to be a technical artifact of the sequencing pipeline.

The cohort consisted of fewer than 700 healthy bone marrow donors. At the time of sampling, every cohort member was nominally healthy, though immune exposures that went unrecorded were likely present. The donor tested CMV seropositive, placing the donor among the roughly 270 seropositive members of the cohort. Each donor provided a peripheral blood sample, and peripheral blood mononuclear cells were used for TCR beta sequencing. Genomic DNA extraction from the blood cell samples was performed with the Qiagen DNeasy Blood Extraction Kit. Trimmed from V: 3 bases; trimmed from J: 7 bases; junction bases lacking a gene match: 8. There are 14 amino acids in the CDR3, from cysteine to phenylalanine inclusive. The only DNA kept is the CDR3, 42 bases in frame from the first base. The CDR1 and CDR2 encoded by the germline V gene are SGHVS and FNYEAQ. Note on this clone: Its antigen is unknown. No much larger clone is present one base from it, and per-base qualities are unavailable.

Libraries were built with the immunoSEQ multiplex PCR assay. A mixture of 60 forward primers for TCR Vbeta segments and 13 reverse primers for TCR Jbeta segments was used in the multiplex PCR. A multiplex PCR assay on genomic DNA amplified the CDR3 region of rearranged TCR beta genes. On the Illumina HiSeq System, the amplified TCR beta libraries were sequenced as 87-base-pair reads. On the study's bioinformatics: A later analysis counted tens of millions of unique TCR beta chains across the 550 to 750 repertoires, and 9 million to 14 million of these chains were shared by at least two donors. Raw reads were error-corrected and collapsed into unique sequences by a nearest-neighbor algorithm in which closely related sequences were merged to remove PCR and sequencing errors. CDR3 sequences were aligned to IMGT reference sequences to assign V, D and J gene segments. For a sequence to be retained, a match of at least six nucleotides to both a V gene segment and a J gene segment was required. Rearrangements were called productive when the CDR3 lacked stop codons and stayed in frame with V and J; all others were non-productive. Following IMGT convention, CDR3 was defined as the stretch from the second conserved V-encoded cysteine to the conserved J-encoded phenylalanine. In an earlier analysis of around 570 of the donors, sequences lacking an unambiguous match to a single V gene segment were excluded. An earlier analysis of about 600 of the donors called V segments functional above 56.7% productive rearrangements and segregating when the between-donor standard deviation exceeded 5%. To diagnose cytomegalovirus status from the catalog of TCR beta chain sequences, a statistical classification framework was built. A later analysis assigned V and J genes by comparing TCR nucleotide sequences with IMGT/GENE-DB human TR gene sequences. The TCRdist pipeline was used in a later analysis to assign CDR3 sequences and most-parsimonious VDJ recombination scenarios. In a later analysis, every TCR beta chain was defined by the combination of its CDR3 amino acid sequence and its V-gene family, and reads without a unique V-gene family were dropped. As a way to deal with suspected cross-contamination and a sequencing artifact, a later analysis dropped hundreds of nucleotide sequences that were highly shared and had low generation probability. A later analysis calculated a clonal expansion index for each public chain from normalized within-repertoire ranks of inferred template counts. Generation probabilities in a later analysis came from a VDJ recombination model fitted to out-of-frame rearrangements, and those results were checked against IGoR. In a later analysis, TCR-TCR, TCR-HLA and TCR-CMV co-occurrence was scored with hypergeometric tests, and a repertoire-size bias correction was applied to TCR pairs. In a later analysis, false discovery rates were estimated by permuting HLA or CMV assignments 20 times. In a later analysis, co-occurring TCRs were grouped with DBSCAN, and TCRdist sequence similarity was added when clustering was performed within HLA-allele-positive subsets. Co-occurrence clustering excluded repertoires with fewer than 30,000 or more than 120,000 public chains, plus five with anomalous nucleotide sharing. Not all clones reach the TCRdb copy of this immuneACCESS table, which keeps in-frame sequences only. Checked studies attribute under half of the gap to unresolved V genes and leave the rest unexplained. V, J and clone size reflect that table, while D and trimming were determined from the DNA. In this sample the table shows 150,000 to 200,000 clones, approximately 79% of which occur a single time. The ten largest make up around an eighth of the sample.

Sample: PBMCs. The clonotype comes from a man aged 45 to 65 in good health and CMV-seropositive. The sequence links TRBV7-6 to TRBJ1-1, and 7 junctional nucleotides match TRBD1. CDR3 loop: CASSFVTGQDEAFF. The nucleotide sequence reads as follows: TGTGCCAGCAGCTTCGTGACAGGGCAGGATGAAGCTTTCTTT.